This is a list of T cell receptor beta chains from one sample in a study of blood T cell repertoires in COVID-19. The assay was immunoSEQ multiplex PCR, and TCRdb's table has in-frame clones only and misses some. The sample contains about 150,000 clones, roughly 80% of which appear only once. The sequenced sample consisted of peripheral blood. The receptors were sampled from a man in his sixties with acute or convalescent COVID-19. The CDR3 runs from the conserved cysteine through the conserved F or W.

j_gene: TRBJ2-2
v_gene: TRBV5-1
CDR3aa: CASSLEPYIGELFF

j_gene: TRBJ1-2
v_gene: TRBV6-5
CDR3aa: CASSYSTGNGYTF

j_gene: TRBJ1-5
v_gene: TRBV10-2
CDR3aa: CASRPGTANQPQHF

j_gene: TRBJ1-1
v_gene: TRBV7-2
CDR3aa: CASRDRGTPEAFF

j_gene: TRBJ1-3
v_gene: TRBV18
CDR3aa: CASSPGALGSGNTIYF

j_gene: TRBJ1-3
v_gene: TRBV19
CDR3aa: CASSSGQSGNTIYF

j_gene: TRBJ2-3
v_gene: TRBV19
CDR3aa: CASSRLGNTQYF

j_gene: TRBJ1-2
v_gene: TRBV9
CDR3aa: CASSQGTGGNYGYTF

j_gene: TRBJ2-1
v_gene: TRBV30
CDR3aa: CAWSVPSGRARNEQFF

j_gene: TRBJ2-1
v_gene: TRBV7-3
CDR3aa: CASSDPGGWNREQFF

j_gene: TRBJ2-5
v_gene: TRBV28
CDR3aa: CASSAEETQYF

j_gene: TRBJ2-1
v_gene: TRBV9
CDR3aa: CASSVAYSGTHNEQFF

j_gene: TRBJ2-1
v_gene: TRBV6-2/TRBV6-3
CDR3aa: CASSYEAGAYNEQFF

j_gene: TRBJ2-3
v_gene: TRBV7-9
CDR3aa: CASSLNKGIATDTQYF

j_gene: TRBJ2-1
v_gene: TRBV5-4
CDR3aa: CASSLRGSSDEQFF

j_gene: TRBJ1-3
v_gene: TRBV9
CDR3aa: CASSPRRGFGNTIYF

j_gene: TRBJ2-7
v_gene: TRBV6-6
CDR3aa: CASSRGGYEQYF

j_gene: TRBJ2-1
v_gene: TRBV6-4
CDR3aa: CASSAGWGNEQFF

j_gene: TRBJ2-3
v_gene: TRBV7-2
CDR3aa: CASSLSSLDTQYF

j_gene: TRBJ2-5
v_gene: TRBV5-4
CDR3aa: CASSVGLAAQETQYF

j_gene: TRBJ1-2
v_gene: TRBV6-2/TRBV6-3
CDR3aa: CASSYGGTGSYGYTF

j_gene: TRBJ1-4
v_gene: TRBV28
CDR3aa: CASRDRGRKLFF

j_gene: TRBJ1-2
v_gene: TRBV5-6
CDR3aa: CASSPSGGALLGYGYTF

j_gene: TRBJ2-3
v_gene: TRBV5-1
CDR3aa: CASSLAVRTDYTDTQYF

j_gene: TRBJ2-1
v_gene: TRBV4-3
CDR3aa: CASSQEPDPRGNEQFF

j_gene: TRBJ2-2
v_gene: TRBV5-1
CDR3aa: CASSLVGQSFTGELFF

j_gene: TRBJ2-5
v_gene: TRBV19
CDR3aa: CASSIGTSGIQETQYF

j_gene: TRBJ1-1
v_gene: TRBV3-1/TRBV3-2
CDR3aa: CASSQGTGYTEAFF

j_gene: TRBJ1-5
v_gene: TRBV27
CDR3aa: CASSSSTTRGMAPQHF

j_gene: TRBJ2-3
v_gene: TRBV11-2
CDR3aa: CASSLGTVAQYF

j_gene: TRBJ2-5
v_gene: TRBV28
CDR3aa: CASSPGTGGQETQYF

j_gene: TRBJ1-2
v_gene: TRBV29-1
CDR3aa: CSVDVTGGSYGYTF

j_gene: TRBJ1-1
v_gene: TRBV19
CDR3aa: CASSDTGFTEAFF

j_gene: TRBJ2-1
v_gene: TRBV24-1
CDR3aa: CATSAGYNEQFF

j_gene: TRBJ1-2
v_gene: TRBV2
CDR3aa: CAGRPAGVEGYTF

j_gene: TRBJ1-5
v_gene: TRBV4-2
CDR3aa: CASSQDRSRNQPQHF

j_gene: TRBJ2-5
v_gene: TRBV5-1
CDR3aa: CASSLVPLAGGGETQYF

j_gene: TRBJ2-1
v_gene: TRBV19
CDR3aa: CASSIAPGNNEQFF

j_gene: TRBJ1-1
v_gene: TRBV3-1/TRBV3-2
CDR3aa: CASSQLPGQSRMNTEAFF

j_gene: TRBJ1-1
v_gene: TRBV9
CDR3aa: CASSGAMGGEAFF

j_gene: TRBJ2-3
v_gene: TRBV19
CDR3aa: CASSLLATDTQYF

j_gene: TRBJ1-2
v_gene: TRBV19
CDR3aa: CASSILVREGDGYTF

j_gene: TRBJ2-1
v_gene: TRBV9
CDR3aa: CASSALPSSGQSYNEQFF

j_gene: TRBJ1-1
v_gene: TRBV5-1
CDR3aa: CASSPRTGKEAEAFF

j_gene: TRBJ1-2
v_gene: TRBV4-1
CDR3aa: CASSHHRDRENGYTF

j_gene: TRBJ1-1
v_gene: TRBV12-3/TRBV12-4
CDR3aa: CASSPSGGREAFF

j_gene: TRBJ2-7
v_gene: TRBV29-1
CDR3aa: CSVLRQGQAEQYF

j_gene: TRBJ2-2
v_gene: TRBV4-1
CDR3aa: CASSPGERTTGELFF